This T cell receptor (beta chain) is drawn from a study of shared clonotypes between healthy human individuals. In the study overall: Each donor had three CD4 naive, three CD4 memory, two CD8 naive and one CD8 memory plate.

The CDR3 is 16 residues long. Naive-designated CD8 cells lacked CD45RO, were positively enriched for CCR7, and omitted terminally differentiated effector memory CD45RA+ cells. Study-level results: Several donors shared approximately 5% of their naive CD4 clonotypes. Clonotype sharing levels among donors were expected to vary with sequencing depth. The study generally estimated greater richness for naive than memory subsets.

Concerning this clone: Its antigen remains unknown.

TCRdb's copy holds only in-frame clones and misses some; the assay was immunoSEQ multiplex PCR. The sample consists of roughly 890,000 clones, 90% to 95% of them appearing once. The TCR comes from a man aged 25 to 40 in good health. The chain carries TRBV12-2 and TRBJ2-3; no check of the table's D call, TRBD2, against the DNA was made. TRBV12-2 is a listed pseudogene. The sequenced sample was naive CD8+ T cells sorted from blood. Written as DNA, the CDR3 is TGTGCAAGTCGCTTAGAGGGTCGGGGAGGCACAGATACGCAGTATTTT. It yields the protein CASRLEGRGGTDTQYF.